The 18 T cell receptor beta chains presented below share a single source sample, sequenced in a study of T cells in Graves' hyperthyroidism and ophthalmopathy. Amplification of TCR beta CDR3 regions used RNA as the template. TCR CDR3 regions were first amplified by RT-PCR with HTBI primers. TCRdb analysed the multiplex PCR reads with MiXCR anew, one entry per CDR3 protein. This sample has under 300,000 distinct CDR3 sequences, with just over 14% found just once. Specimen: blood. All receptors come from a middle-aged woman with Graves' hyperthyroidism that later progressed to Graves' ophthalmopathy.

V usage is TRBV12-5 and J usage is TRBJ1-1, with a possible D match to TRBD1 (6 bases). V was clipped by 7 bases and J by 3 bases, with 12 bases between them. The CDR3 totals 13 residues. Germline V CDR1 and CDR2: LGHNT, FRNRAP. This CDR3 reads CASATQGYTEAFF. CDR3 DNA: TGTGCTAGTGCCACACAGGGTTACACTGAAGCTTTCTTT. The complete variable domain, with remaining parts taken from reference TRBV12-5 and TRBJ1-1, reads DARVTQTPRHKVTEMGQEVTMRCQPILGHNTVFWYRQTMMQGLELLAYFRNRAPLDDSGMPKDRFSAEMPDATLATLKIQPSEPRDSAVYFCASATQGYTEAFFGQGTRLTVV.

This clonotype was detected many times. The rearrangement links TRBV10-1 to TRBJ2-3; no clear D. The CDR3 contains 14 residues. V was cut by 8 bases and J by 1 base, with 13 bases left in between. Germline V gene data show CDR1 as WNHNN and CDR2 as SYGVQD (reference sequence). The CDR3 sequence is CASFTHDGTDTQYF. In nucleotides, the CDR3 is TGCGCCAGCTTTACCCATGACGGCACAGATACGCAGTATTTT.

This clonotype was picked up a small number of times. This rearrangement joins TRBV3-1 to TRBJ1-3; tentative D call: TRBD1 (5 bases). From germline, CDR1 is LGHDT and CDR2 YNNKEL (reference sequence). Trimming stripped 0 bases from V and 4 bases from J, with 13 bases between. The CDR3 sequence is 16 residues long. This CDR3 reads CASSQDPQGSGNTIYF. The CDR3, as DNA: TGTGCCAGCAGCCAAGATCCCCAGGGATCGGGAAACACCATATATTTT.

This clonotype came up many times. CDR3 sequence (DNA): TGCGCCAGCAGCTTGGGTGACGTTGTCACTGAAGCTTTCTTT. Protein product: CASSLGDVVTEAFF. This sequence joins TRBV5-1 and TRBJ1-1; D is unclear. The CDR3 consists of 14 residues. Trimming removed 0 bases at V and 4 bases at J, with 10 bases between. CDR1 and CDR2 (germline): SGHRS, YFSETQ.

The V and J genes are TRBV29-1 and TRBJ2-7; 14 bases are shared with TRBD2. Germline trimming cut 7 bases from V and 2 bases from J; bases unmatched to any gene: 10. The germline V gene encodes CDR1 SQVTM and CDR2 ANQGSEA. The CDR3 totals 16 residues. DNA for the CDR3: TGCAGCGCCAAACTGACTAGCGGGAGGGATACCTACGAGCAGTACTTC. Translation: CSAKLTSGRDTYEQYF.

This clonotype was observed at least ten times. CDR3 amino acids: CASSYSQGSGYEQYF. CDR3 nucleotide sequence: TGTGCCAGCAGTTACTCACAGGGATCAGGATACGAGCAGTACTTC. The chain is built from TRBV6-5 and TRBJ2-7; possible D gene TRBD1, 6 bases. CDR3 length equals 15 residues. V was cut by 0 bases and J by 4 bases, with 13 bases left in between. In germline, CDR1 is MNHEY, CDR2 SVGAGI.

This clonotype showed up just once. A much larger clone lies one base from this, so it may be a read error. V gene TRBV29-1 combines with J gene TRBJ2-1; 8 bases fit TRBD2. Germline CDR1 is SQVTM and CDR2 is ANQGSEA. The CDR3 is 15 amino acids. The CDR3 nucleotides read TGCAGCGTTCGGGGGGGGGGAGGGGGAAAAGGTGAGAAGTTCTTC. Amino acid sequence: CSVRGGGGGKGEKFF.

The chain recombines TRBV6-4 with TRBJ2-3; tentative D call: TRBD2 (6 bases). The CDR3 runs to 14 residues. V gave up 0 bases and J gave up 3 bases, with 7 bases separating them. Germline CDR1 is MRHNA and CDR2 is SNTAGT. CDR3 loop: CASSDSRETDTQYF. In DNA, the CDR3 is TGTGCCAGCAGTGACTCGCGGGAAACAGATACGCAGTATTTT.

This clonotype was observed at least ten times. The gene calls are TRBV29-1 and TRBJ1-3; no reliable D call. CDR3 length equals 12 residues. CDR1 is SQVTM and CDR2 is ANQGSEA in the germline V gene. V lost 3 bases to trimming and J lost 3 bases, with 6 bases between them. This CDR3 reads CSVDDGGNTIYF. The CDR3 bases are TGCAGCGTTGACGACGGTGGAAACACCATATATTTT. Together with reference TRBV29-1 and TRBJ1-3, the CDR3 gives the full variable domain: SAVISQKPSRDICQRGTSLTIQCQVDSQVTMMFWYRQQPGQSLTLIATANQGSEATYESGFVIDKFPISRPNLTFSTLTVSNMSPEDSSIYLCSVDDGGNTIYFGEGSWLTVV.

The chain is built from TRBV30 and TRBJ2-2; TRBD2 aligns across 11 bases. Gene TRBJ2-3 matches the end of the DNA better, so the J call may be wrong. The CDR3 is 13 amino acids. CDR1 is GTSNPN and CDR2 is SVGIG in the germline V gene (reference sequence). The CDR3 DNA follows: TGTGCCTGGAATAGCGGGAGGGCCAGGGAGCAGTATTTT. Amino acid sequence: CAWNSGRAREQYF.

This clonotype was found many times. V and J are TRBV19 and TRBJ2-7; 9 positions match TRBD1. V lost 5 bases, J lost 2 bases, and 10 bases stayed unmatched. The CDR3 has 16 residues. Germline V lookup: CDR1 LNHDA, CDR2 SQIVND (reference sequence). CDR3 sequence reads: CASSVFPGQGTYEQYF. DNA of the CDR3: TGTGCCAGTAGTGTTTTTCCGGGACAGGGCACCTACGAGCAGTACTTC. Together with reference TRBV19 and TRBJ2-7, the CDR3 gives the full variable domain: DGGITQSPKYLFRKEGQNVTLSCEQNLNHDAMYWYRQDPGQGLRLIYYSQIVNDFQKGDIAEGYSVSREKKESFPLTVTSAQKNPTAFYLCASSVFPGQGTYEQYFGPGTRLTVT.

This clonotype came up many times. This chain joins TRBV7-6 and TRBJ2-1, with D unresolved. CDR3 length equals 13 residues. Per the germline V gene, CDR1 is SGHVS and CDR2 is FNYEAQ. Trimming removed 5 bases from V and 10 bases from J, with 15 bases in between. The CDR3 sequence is CASSQNPGGEQFF. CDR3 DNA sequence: TGTGCCAGCAGCCAGAACCCCGGTGGGGAGCAGTTCTTC.

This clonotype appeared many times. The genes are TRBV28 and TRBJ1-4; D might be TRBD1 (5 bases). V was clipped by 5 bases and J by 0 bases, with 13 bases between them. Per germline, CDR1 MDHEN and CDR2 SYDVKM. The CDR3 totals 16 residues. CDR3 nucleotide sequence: TGTGCCAGCAGTCTCCGGGACTTTGCAACTAATGAAAAACTGTTTTTT. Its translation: CASSLRDFATNEKLFF.

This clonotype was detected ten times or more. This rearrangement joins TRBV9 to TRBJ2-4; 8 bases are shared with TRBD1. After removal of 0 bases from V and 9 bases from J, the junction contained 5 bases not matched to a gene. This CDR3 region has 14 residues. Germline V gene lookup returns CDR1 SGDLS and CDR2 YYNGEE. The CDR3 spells CASSVGDRRSIQYF. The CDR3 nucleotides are TGTGCCAGCAGCGTAGGGGACAGGAGGAGCATTCAGTACTTC.

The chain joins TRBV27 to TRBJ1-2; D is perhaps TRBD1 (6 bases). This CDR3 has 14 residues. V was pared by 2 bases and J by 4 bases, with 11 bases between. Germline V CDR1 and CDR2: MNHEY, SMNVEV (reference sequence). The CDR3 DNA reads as TGTGCCAGCAGTTTAAACAGGGTCGGCTATGGCTACACCTTC. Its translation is CASSLNRVGYGYTF.

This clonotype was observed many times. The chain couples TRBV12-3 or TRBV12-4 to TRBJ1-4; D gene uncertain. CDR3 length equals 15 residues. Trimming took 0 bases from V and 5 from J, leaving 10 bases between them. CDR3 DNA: TGTGCCAGCAGTTTAGCGCAAGGGAAGAATGAAAAACTGTTTTTT. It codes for CASSLAQGKNEKLFF.

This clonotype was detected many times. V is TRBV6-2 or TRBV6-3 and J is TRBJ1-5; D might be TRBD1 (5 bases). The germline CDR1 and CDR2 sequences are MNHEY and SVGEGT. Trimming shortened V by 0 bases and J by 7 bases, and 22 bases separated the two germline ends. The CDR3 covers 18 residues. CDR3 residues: CASSYSLTVAGRWQPQHF. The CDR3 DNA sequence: TGTGCCAGCAGTTACTCGTTAACGGTTGCGGGGCGATGGCAGCCCCAGCATTTT.

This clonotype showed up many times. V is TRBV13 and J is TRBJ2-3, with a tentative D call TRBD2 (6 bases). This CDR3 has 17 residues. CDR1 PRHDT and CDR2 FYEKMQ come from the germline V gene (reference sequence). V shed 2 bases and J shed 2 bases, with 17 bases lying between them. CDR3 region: CASSLFFLGGITDTQYF. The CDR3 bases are TGTGCCAGCAGCTTATTTTTCCTCGGCGGGATCACAGATACGCAGTATTTT.